Included here is one T cell receptor (beta chain) sequence, with context. This CDR3 comprises 15 residues. V was shortened by 6 bases and J by 1 base, with 16 bases between the two germline ends. In germline, CDR1 is SGHRS, CDR2 YFSETQ. The entry originates in a study of cytomegalovirus exposure and HLA in healthy donors. PCR used 60 Vbeta primers and 13 Jbeta primers. Clones were sequenced by immunoSEQ multiplex PCR, and TCRdb holds only the in-frame ones, with some missing. The sample shows about 240,000 clones, 82% of them seen only once. The receptor comes from a woman between 40 and 50 years old in good health and CMV-seropositive. The specimen was PBMCs. This chain uses TRBV5-1 with TRBJ1-1; D is unresolved. The CDR3: CASTEGTGKNTEAFF. CDR3 bases: TGCGCCAGCACCGAGGGCACGGGGAAGAACACTGAAGCTTTCTTT.